The 26 T cell receptor beta chains listed next were all sequenced from one sample in a study of cytomegalovirus exposure and HLA in healthy donors. PCR involved 60 Vbeta and 13 Jbeta primers. Profiled with immunoSEQ multiplex PCR; TCRdb holds only in-frame clones, not every one. This sample has more than 100,000 clones; 75% to 85% occur once, and the top ten carry 1%. Sequenced input: PBMCs. Source of these receptors: a man between 40 and 49 years old in good health and CMV-seronegative.

This clone was seen more than once but under ten times. The V and J genes are TRBV10-3 and TRBJ2-7, with a weak D call TRBD1 (5 bases). Germline V gene sequence: CDR1 ENHRY, CDR2 SYGVKD. The ends were cut back, 3 bases at V and 5 bases at J, with 5 bases in the middle. The CDR3 covers 11 residues. The DNA for the CDR3 is TGTGCCATCAGTGACAGGGACGAGCAGTACTTC. This encodes CAISDRDEQYF.

There are a few counts of this clone. This chain joins TRBV11-2 and TRBJ1-3; tentative D call: TRBD1 (5 bases). V was clipped by 1 base and J by 1 base, with 11 bases between them. The CDR3 loop spans 16 amino acids. CDR1 is SGHAT, CDR2 FQNNGV, per germline. The CDR3 DNA reads TGTGCCAGCAGCTTAGGGCGGGGCTCATCTGGAAACACCATATATTTT. It translates to CASSLGRGSSGNTIYF.

This chain connects TRBV18 to TRBJ2-2; D unresolved. Germline V CDR1 and CDR2: KGHSH, LQKENI. There are 17 residues in the CDR3. Trimming stripped 3 bases from V and 0 bases from J, with 14 bases between. The CDR3 spells CASSPQVKPANTGELFF. CDR3 bases: TGTGCCAGCTCACCCCAGGTGAAACCGGCGAACACCGGGGAGCTGTTTTTT.

This clone was recorded only once. The gene calls are TRBV28 and TRBJ1-2, with unresolved D. Trimming removed 3 bases from V and 7 bases from J, with 18 bases in between. In germline, CDR1 is MDHEN, CDR2 SYDVKM. This CDR3 spans 15 amino acids. CDR3 region: CASSFSTSRDPGYTF. The CDR3 DNA follows: TGTGCCAGCAGTTTCTCCACATCCCGGGATCCTGGCTACACCTTC.

This clone was recorded only once. The rearrangement uses TRBV7-7 and TRBJ2-7; D remains unclear. CDR1 and CDR2 (germline): SSHAT, FNYEAQ (reference sequence). V lost 5 bases, J lost 0 bases, and 11 bases lay in between. The CDR3 has 14 residues. Here the CDR3 reads CASSPNAGSYEQYF. CDR3 coding DNA: TGTGCCAGCAGCCCGAATGCCGGCTCCTACGAGCAGTACTTC. The full variable domain, completed using reference TRBV7-7 and TRBJ2-7, is GAGVSQSPRYKVTKRGQDVTLRCDPISSHATLYWYQQALGQGPEFLTYFNYEAQPDKSGLPSDRFSAERPEGSISTLTIQRTEQRDSAMYRCASSPNAGSYEQYFGPGTRLTVT.

The V and J genes are TRBV28 and TRBJ2-3; D possibly corresponds to TRBD2 (6 bases). The V end lost 2 bases, the J end lost 1 base, and 10 bases lay between the germline ends. Germline V lookup: CDR1 MDHEN, CDR2 SYDVKM. The CDR3 sequence is 15 residues long. The CDR3 region is CASSLAGPGTDTQYF. The CDR3 bases are TGTGCCAGCAGTTTAGCGGGGCCCGGCACAGATACGCAGTATTTT.

V gene TRBV30 combines with J gene TRBJ1-6; the D gene is possibly TRBD1 (5 bases). The V end lost 7 bases, the J end lost 7 bases, and 23 bases lay between the germline ends. CDR3 size: 16 residues. Germline values: CDR1 GTSNPN, CDR2 SVGIG (reference sequence). CDR3 coding DNA: TGTGCCTTCCCCGGAGGGTTGGGCAGGGAAAATTCACCCCTCCACTTT. This translates into CAFPGGLGRENSPLHF. The whole variable domain, filled in from reference TRBV30 and TRBJ1-6, reads SQTIHQWPATLVQPVGSPLSLECTVEGTSNPNLYWYRQAAGRGLQLLFYSVGIGQISSEVPQNLSASRPQDRQFILSSKKLLLSDSGFYLCAFPGGLGRENSPLHFGNGTRLTVT.

The rearrangement links TRBV18 to TRBJ1-1, with a tentative D call TRBD1 (6 bases). Germline CDR1 and CDR2: KGHSH and LQKENI. The CDR3 covers 13 residues. Trimming pared 7 bases from V and 1 base from J, leaving 10 bases between. CDR3 in DNA: TGTGCCAGCTTACAGGGACAGAACACTGAAGCTTTCTTT. Protein product: CASLQGQNTEAFF.

The rearrangement links TRBV11-1 to TRBJ1-1; unclear D gene. The germline gives CDR1 SGHAT, CDR2 FQDESV (reference sequence). Trimming took off 0 bases at V and 3 bases at J, with 5 bases between the two ends. This CDR3 region has 13 residues. The CDR3 DNA reads TGTGCCAGCAGCTTAGCGGCTTACACTGAAGCTTTCTTT. It is translated as CASSLAAYTEAFF.

This clone was detected only a few times. The rearrangement uses TRBV28 and TRBJ2-2; 12 bases are shared with TRBD2. Trimming at V came to 3 bases and at J to 6 bases, leaving 2 bases not matched to a gene. CDR1 and CDR2 from the germline V gene are MDHEN and SYDVKM. The length of the CDR3 is 15 residues. The CDR3 is CASSLLAGGAGELFF. Written as DNA, the CDR3 is TGTGCCAGCAGTTTGCTAGCGGGAGGGGCCGGGGAGCTGTTTTTT.

This sequence joins TRBV5-1 and TRBJ1-1; 7 positions agree with TRBD1. V dropped 4 bases and J dropped 1; count of bases not matched to a gene: 4. Germline CDR1 and CDR2: SGHRS and YFSETQ. The CDR3 covers 14 residues. CDR3 region: CASSQTGTNTEAFF. The CDR3 nucleotides read TGCGCCAGCAGCCAGACAGGGACGAACACTGAAGCTTTCTTT.

The chain carries TRBV19 and TRBJ2-3; the D is unclear. CDR3 length equals 12 residues. CDR1 LNHDA and CDR2 SQIVND come from the germline V gene (reference sequence). V dropped 3 bases and J dropped 3 bases, with 4 bases sitting between them. Written as DNA, the CDR3 is TGTGCCAGTAGTATGAGTACAGATACGCAGTATTTT. As protein: CASSMSTDTQYF.

This chain connects TRBV5-8 to TRBJ1-2, with D uncertain. Germline V lookup: CDR1 SGHTS, CDR2 YDEGEE. V lost 0 bases, J lost 4 bases, and 13 bases lay in between. This CDR3 contains 15 residues. The CDR3 DNA reads TGTGCCAGCAGCTTGGGACGGGAATGGCCCTATGGCTACACCTTC. Its translation is CASSLGREWPYGYTF.

V usage is TRBV11-2 and J usage is TRBJ1-2; no definite D call. The V end lost 2 bases, the J end lost 4 bases, and 11 bases lay between the germline ends. There are 14 residues in the CDR3. CDR1 and CDR2 (germline): SGHAT, FQNNGV. The CDR3 loop reads CASSLSTGFYGYTF. The CDR3 bases are TGTGCCAGCAGCTTATCAACGGGGTTCTATGGCTACACCTTC.

This clone has just a few counts. V gene TRBV30 combines with J gene TRBJ1-4; no definite D call. The CDR3 runs 12 residues. Trimming pared 2 bases from V and 16 bases from J, leaving 17 bases between. Germline CDR1 is GTSNPN and CDR2 is SVGIG (reference sequence). The CDR3 DNA sequence: TGTGCCTGGAGTTCCGCCCCAGGTGTGGGGTTTTTT. Protein: CAWSSAPGVGFF.

The J gene is TRBJ1-2, the V gene TRBV28; the match to TRBD1 covers 7 bases. Germline CDR1 and CDR2: MDHEN and SYDVKM. This CDR3 comprises 13 residues. Trimming at V came to 7 bases and at J to 4 bases, leaving 6 bases not matched to a gene. CDR3 residues: CASTSDRPYGYTF. CDR3 coding DNA: TGTGCCAGCACCTCGGACAGGCCCTATGGCTACACCTTC.

A few counts support this clone. For the CDR3, the DNA is TGTGCCAGCTCACCGGGACAGGGATACGACTACGAGCAGTACTTC. Translating it yields CASSPGQGYDYEQYF. This chain joins TRBV18 and TRBJ2-7, with TRBD1 identical over 9 bases. The V gene's germline CDR1 is KGHSH and CDR2 LQKENI. CDR3 length: 15 amino acids. The trim removed 3 bases at V and 3 bases at J, leaving 6 bases unmatched.

This chain joins TRBV7-8 and TRBJ2-5; tentative D call: TRBD1 (7 bases). Germline CDR1 SGHVS, CDR2 FQNEAQ. The length of the CDR3 is 14 residues. V dropped 4 bases and J dropped 5 bases, with 14 bases sitting between them. CDR3 sequence: CASSSGGYVETQYF. In DNA, the CDR3 is TGTGCCAGCAGCTCAGGGGGGTACGTGGAGACCCAGTACTTC.

The chain is built from TRBV6-6 and TRBJ1-4, with 8 bases lining up with TRBD1. Germline V gives CDR1 MNHNY, CDR2 SVGAGI (reference sequence). After removal of 5 bases from V and 5 bases from J, the junction contained 7 bases not matched to a gene. The CDR3 contains 15 residues. The CDR3 reads CASSSSGGFNEKLFF. The CDR3 DNA sequence: TGTGCCAGCAGTAGCTCAGGGGGCTTCAATGAAAAACTGTTTTTT.

J is TRBJ2-7 and V is TRBV5-1, with 9 nucleotides matching TRBD1. CDR1 and CDR2 from the germline V gene are SGHRS and YFSETQ. After removal of 1 base from V and 6 bases from J, the junction contained 8 bases not matched to a gene. CDR3 length: 15 residues. CDR3 loop: CASSLPGGQGSEQYF. The CDR3 region has the DNA TGCGCCAGCAGCTTGCCGGGGGGACAGGGCTCCGAGCAGTACTTC.

The gene calls are TRBV28 and TRBJ1-2, with D possibly TRBD1 on 5 matching bases. Per germline, CDR1 MDHEN and CDR2 SYDVKM. The CDR3 consists of 14 residues. Trimming took off 4 bases at V and 4 bases at J, with 13 bases between the two ends. The DNA of the CDR3 is TGTGCCAGCAGTTCGGACACCCAGGGCTATGGCTACACCTTC. This gives the protein CASSSDTQGYGYTF.

The genes are TRBV5-1 and TRBJ2-2, with a possible D match to TRBD2 (6 bases). V lost 0 bases to trimming and J lost 4 bases, with 10 bases between them. The germline V gene has CDR1 SGHRS and CDR2 YFSETQ. The CDR3 contains 15 residues. CDR3 bases: TGCGCCAGCAGCTTGGAAGCAGCGGGCACCGGGGAGCTGTTTTTT. Translated, it gives CASSLEAAGTGELFF. The complete variable domain, with remaining parts taken from reference TRBV5-1 and TRBJ2-2, reads KAGVTQTPRYLIKTRGQQVTLSCSPISGHRSVSWYQQTPGQGLQFLFEYFSETQRNKGNFPGRFSGRQFSNSRSEMNVSTLELGDSALYLCASSLEAAGTGELFFGEGSRLTVL.

The rearrangement joins TRBV18 to TRBJ1-3; D is unclear. Trimming stripped 3 bases from V and 1 base from J, with 10 bases between. The CDR3 spans 15 residues. CDR1 and CDR2 (germline): KGHSH, LQKENI. The CDR3 region has the DNA TGTGCCAGCTCACCCGCGAGTAAATCTGGAAACACCATATATTTT. Its translation is CASSPASKSGNTIYF.

The V and J genes are TRBV29-1 and TRBJ2-7; 10 bases are a match to TRBD1. Per the germline V gene, CDR1 is SQVTM and CDR2 is ANQGSEA. V was clipped by 6 bases and J by 6 bases; unmatched bases: 11. The CDR3 has 14 amino acids. The CDR3 coding sequence is TGCAGCGTCTTAACCGGGACAGGGGCAGGCGAGCAGTACTTC. Protein product: CSVLTGTGAGEQYF.

This chain uses TRBV6-1 with TRBJ2-7; D might be TRBD1 (5 bases). CDR1 and CDR2 from the germline V gene are MNHNS and SASEGT. The V and J ends lost 3 bases and 2 bases respectively, with 8 bases between them. This CDR3 has 13 amino acids. The DNA of the CDR3 is TGTGCCAGCAGTGAGGGCAGGGCCTACGAGCAGTACTTC. It encodes CASSEGRAYEQYF.

The chain employs TRBV5-1 and TRBJ1-2, with D perhaps TRBD1 (5 bases). This CDR3 region has 14 residues. Germline assignment: CDR1 SGHRS and CDR2 YFSETQ. The V end lost 4 bases, the J end lost 0 bases, and 10 bases lay between the germline ends. Here the CDR3 reads CASSPRGSNYGYTF. The CDR3 region has the DNA TGCGCCAGCAGCCCCCGGGGGTCTAACTATGGCTACACCTTC.